These T cell receptor beta chains were read from a single sample in a study of beta chain features in type 1 diabetes. The repertoire was sequenced with immunoSEQ multiplex PCR; TCRdb's copy has only in-frame clones and lacks some. This sample carries 900,000 or so clones, roughly 17% of them seen once, and the ten largest clones take 0.02% to 0.03%. Sequences were obtained from naive CD4+ T cells from blood. These receptors were collected from a woman aged 18-35 years in good health. Each CDR3 is given with its conserved first and last residue. Fields, in order: V gene, CDR3 length, D gene, clone size, J gene, CDR3 protein, CDR3 DNA. A D gene is named only where the DNA matches it firmly. Expanded clones are given a class, and other clones once, few, many or no size at all.

V gene: TRBV29-1
CDR3 length: 11
D gene: .
clone size: few
J gene: TRBJ2-3
CDR3 protein: CSVPRGDTQYF
CDR3 DNA: TGCAGCGTCCCTCGGGGGGATACGCAGTATTTT

V gene: TRBV18
CDR3 length: 13
D gene: TRBD2
clone size: few
J gene: TRBJ2-1
CDR3 protein: CASSLLAGDEQFF
CDR3 DNA: TGTGCCAGCTCATTACTAGCGGGAGATGAGCAGTTCTTC

V gene: TRBV28
CDR3 length: 16
D gene: .
clone size: .
J gene: TRBJ2-3
CDR3 protein: CASPPAYLNNTDTQYF
CDR3 DNA: TGTGCCAGCCCCCCAGCGTACCTAAACAACACAGATACGCAGTATTTT

V gene: TRBV7-9
CDR3 length: 14
D gene: TRBD2
clone size: .
J gene: TRBJ2-1
CDR3 protein: CASRGREAHNEQFF
CDR3 DNA: TGTGCCTCTCGGGGCCGGGAGGCCCACAATGAGCAGTTCTTC

V gene: TRBV7-9
CDR3 length: 14
D gene: TRBD1
clone size: few
J gene: TRBJ2-7
CDR3 protein: CASSLVGQAYEQYF
CDR3 DNA: TGTGCCAGCAGCTTAGTGGGACAGGCCTACGAGCAGTACTTC

V gene: TRBV11-1
CDR3 length: 14
D gene: TRBD1
clone size: few
J gene: TRBJ1-2
CDR3 protein: CASSATTGDYGYTF
CDR3 DNA: TGTGCCAGCAGCGCAACGACAGGGGACTATGGCTACACCTTC

V gene: TRBV5-4
CDR3 length: 14
D gene: .
clone size: .
J gene: TRBJ1-1
CDR3 protein: CASSVDIGNTEAFF
CDR3 DNA: TGTGCCAGCAGCGTAGACATCGGGAACACTGAAGCTTTCTTT

V gene: TRBV5-1
CDR3 length: 17
D gene: .
clone size: .
J gene: TRBJ2-2
CDR3 protein: CASSLGGGFANTGELFF
CDR3 DNA: TGCGCCAGCAGCTTGGGAGGAGGGTTCGCGAACACCGGGGAGCTGTTTTTT

V gene: TRBV6-6
CDR3 length: 15
D gene: .
clone size: .
J gene: TRBJ2-3
CDR3 protein: CASSYLVSLVDTQYF
CDR3 DNA: TGTGCCAGCAGTTACCTGGTTTCGCTGGTAGATACGCAGTATTTT

V gene: TRBV7-2
CDR3 length: 13
D gene: .
clone size: .
J gene: TRBJ2-1
CDR3 protein: CASSLQVYNEQFF
CDR3 DNA: TGTGCCAGCAGCTTACAGGTCTACAATGAGCAGTTCTTC

V gene: TRBV4-3
CDR3 length: 13
D gene: .
clone size: .
J gene: TRBJ2-1
CDR3 protein: CASSPDGWNEQFF
CDR3 DNA: TGCGCCAGCAGCCCGGATGGATGGAATGAGCAGTTCTTC

V gene: TRBV28
CDR3 length: 14
D gene: .
clone size: once
J gene: TRBJ2-7
CDR3 protein: CASRDAGSSYEQYF
CDR3 DNA: TGTGCCAGCAGGGACGCGGGTAGCTCCTACGAGCAGTACTTC

V gene: TRBV2
CDR3 length: 11
D gene: TRBD2
clone size: .
J gene: TRBJ2-7
CDR3 protein: CATSGGYEQYF
CDR3 DNA: TGTGCCACTAGCGGGGGGTATGAGCAGTACTTC

V gene: TRBV2
CDR3 length: 16
D gene: .
clone size: few
J gene: TRBJ2-3
CDR3 protein: CASSEGSWYNTDTQYF
CDR3 DNA: TGTGCCAGCAGTGAAGGGTCTTGGTACAACACAGATACGCAGTATTTT

V gene: TRBV27
CDR3 length: 14
D gene: .
clone size: .
J gene: TRBJ1-4
CDR3 protein: CASSRFATNEKLFF
CDR3 DNA: TGTGCCAGCAGTCGTTTCGCAACTAATGAAAAACTGTTTTTT

V gene: TRBV19
CDR3 length: 13
D gene: TRBD2
clone size: few
J gene: TRBJ2-3
CDR3 protein: CASRLAGTDTQYF
CDR3 DNA: TGTGCCAGTAGGCTAGCGGGCACAGATACGCAGTATTTT

V gene: TRBV6-1
CDR3 length: 14
D gene: .
clone size: .
J gene: TRBJ1-4
CDR3 protein: CASSLQAPNEKLFF
CDR3 DNA: TGTGCCAGCAGTTTACAGGCACCTAATGAAAAACTGTTTTTT

V gene: TRBV6-6
CDR3 length: 13
D gene: .
clone size: .
J gene: TRBJ2-2
CDR3 protein: CASRYSGTGELFF
CDR3 DNA: TGTGCCAGCAGATATAGCGGCACCGGGGAGCTGTTTTTT

V gene: TRBV4-2
CDR3 length: 15
D gene: .
clone size: few
J gene: TRBJ1-5
CDR3 protein: CASSQGLTVNQPQHF
CDR3 DNA: TGTGCCAGCAGCCAAGGTCTAACAGTTAATCAGCCCCAGCATTTT

V gene: TRBV6-5
CDR3 length: 14
D gene: .
clone size: .
J gene: TRBJ2-1
CDR3 protein: CASSLTRPYNEQFF
CDR3 DNA: TGTGCCAGCAGTCTCACTAGACCATACAATGAGCAGTTCTTC

V gene: TRBV19
CDR3 length: 16
D gene: TRBD2
clone size: .
J gene: TRBJ2-2
CDR3 protein: CASRLAGVGGTGELFF
CDR3 DNA: TGTGCCAGTAGACTAGCGGGAGTTGGGGGCACCGGGGAGCTGTTTTTT

V gene: TRBV20-1
CDR3 length: 11
D gene: .
clone size: few
J gene: TRBJ1-2
CDR3 protein: CSARANVGYTF
CDR3 DNA: TGCAGTGCTAGAGCAAACGTTGGCTACACCTTC

V gene: TRBV7-3
CDR3 length: 13
D gene: .
clone size: .
J gene: TRBJ2-3
CDR3 protein: CASSFKGTDTQYF
CDR3 DNA: TGTGCCAGCAGCTTTAAGGGAACAGATACGCAGTATTTT

V gene: TRBV5-4
CDR3 length: 14
D gene: .
clone size: .
J gene: TRBJ2-5
CDR3 protein: CASSLVGGLETQYF
CDR3 DNA: TGTGCCAGCAGCTTGGTTGGGGGCTTAGAGACCCAGTACTTC

V gene: TRBV27
CDR3 length: 14
D gene: TRBD1
clone size: .
J gene: TRBJ2-7
CDR3 protein: CASSLTGGSRKQYF
CDR3 DNA: TGTGCCAGCAGTTTAACAGGGGGCTCCCGAAAGCAGTACTTC

V gene: TRBV5-1
CDR3 length: 17
D gene: TRBD2
clone size: few
J gene: TRBJ2-1
CDR3 protein: CASSLRAGTSAYNEQFF
CDR3 DNA: TGCGCCAGCAGCTTGCGGGCCGGGACTAGCGCCTACAATGAGCAGTTCTTC

V gene: TRBV15
CDR3 length: 18
D gene: .
clone size: few
J gene: TRBJ2-5
CDR3 protein: CATSREYDGSHVVETQYF
CDR3 DNA: TGTGCCACCAGCAGAGAATATGACGGGTCCCACGTTGTAGAGACCCAGTACTTC

V gene: TRBV4-2
CDR3 length: 13
D gene: .
clone size: .
J gene: TRBJ2-7
CDR3 protein: CASSQDPVYEQYF
CDR3 DNA: TGTGCCAGCAGCCAAGATCCAGTGTACGAGCAGTACTTC

V gene: TRBV4-1
CDR3 length: 16
D gene: TRBD2
clone size: once
J gene: TRBJ2-3
CDR3 protein: CASSPETSVSTDTQYF
CDR3 DNA: TGCGCCAGCAGCCCGGAGACTAGCGTGAGCACAGATACGCAGTATTTT

V gene: TRBV29-1
CDR3 length: 13
D gene: TRBD1
clone size: few
J gene: TRBJ1-1
CDR3 protein: CSVLTGDGTEAFF
CDR3 DNA: TGCAGCGTCCTGACAGGGGATGGGACTGAAGCTTTCTTT

V gene: TRBV7-2
CDR3 length: 15
D gene: .
clone size: few
J gene: TRBJ1-2
CDR3 protein: CASSPGRATNYGYTF
CDR3 DNA: TGTGCCAGCAGCCCCGGACGAGCAACTAACTATGGCTACACCTTC

V gene: TRBV10-3
CDR3 length: 15
D gene: TRBD2
clone size: few
J gene: TRBJ2-1
CDR3 protein: CAISDWVAGYNEQFF
CDR3 DNA: TGTGCCATCAGTGATTGGGTAGCGGGATACAATGAGCAGTTCTTC

V gene: TRBV6-5
CDR3 length: 15
D gene: .
clone size: .
J gene: TRBJ2-1
CDR3 protein: CASSAGGARYNEQFF
CDR3 DNA: TGTGCCAGCAGCGCTGGAGGGGCGCGTTACAATGAGCAGTTCTTC

V gene: TRBV11-2
CDR3 length: 15
D gene: .
clone size: .
J gene: TRBJ2-7
CDR3 protein: CASSLEGARTYEQYF
CDR3 DNA: TGTGCCAGCAGCTTAGAGGGGGCACGGACCTACGAGCAGTACTTC

V gene: TRBV20-1
CDR3 length: 11
D gene: .
clone size: few
J gene: TRBJ1-4
CDR3 protein: CSASKGAGHIF
CDR3 DNA: TGCAGTGCTAGTAAGGGCGCAGGACACATTTTT

V gene: TRBV7-9
CDR3 length: 16
D gene: .
clone size: .
J gene: TRBJ2-1
CDR3 protein: CASIPMGVAYYNEQFF
CDR3 DNA: TGTGCCAGCATCCCGATGGGGGTAGCGTATTACAATGAGCAGTTCTTC

V gene: TRBV7-6
CDR3 length: 15
D gene: .
clone size: .
J gene: TRBJ2-1
CDR3 protein: CASSLQAGAYNEQFF
CDR3 DNA: TGTGCCAGCAGCTTACAGGCGGGGGCGTACAATGAGCAGTTCTTC

V gene: TRBV5-4
CDR3 length: 15
D gene: .
clone size: few
J gene: TRBJ2-3
CDR3 protein: CASSLNVDSTDTQYF
CDR3 DNA: TGTGCCAGCAGCTTGAACGTGGATAGCACAGATACGCAGTATTTT

V gene: TRBV7-2
CDR3 length: 17
D gene: .
clone size: few
J gene: TRBJ1-1
CDR3 protein: CASRLSSGPHRLTEAFF
CDR3 DNA: TGTGCCAGCAGACTTAGCTCCGGCCCGCACAGGTTGACTGAAGCTTTCTTT

V gene: TRBV5-4
CDR3 length: 12
D gene: .
clone size: .
J gene: TRBJ2-4
CDR3 protein: CASSFRQAFVSF
CDR3 DNA: TGTGCCAGCAGCTTTCGACAGGCGTTCGTCTCTTTC

V gene: TRBV1
CDR3 length: 16
D gene: .
clone size: few
J gene: TRBJ2-4
CDR3 protein: CTSSLTRQTGSNIQYF
CDR3 DNA: TGCACCAGCAGCCTAACCCGACAGACTGGAAGTAACATTCAGTACTTC

V gene: TRBV5-1
CDR3 length: 15
D gene: .
clone size: .
J gene: TRBJ2-5
CDR3 protein: CASRRGVTTAETQYF
CDR3 DNA: TGCGCCAGCAGAAGAGGAGTAACGACTGCGGAGACCCAGTACTTC

V gene: TRBV7-9
CDR3 length: 15
D gene: .
clone size: few
J gene: TRBJ2-3
CDR3 protein: CASSLVVGRSDTQYF
CDR3 DNA: TGTGCCAGCAGCTTAGTCGTGGGCCGGTCGGATACGCAGTATTTT

V gene: TRBV4-2
CDR3 length: 17
D gene: TRBD2
clone size: .
J gene: TRBJ2-2
CDR3 protein: CASSQEQAGANTGELFF
CDR3 DNA: TGTGCCAGCAGCCAAGAACAAGCGGGAGCGAACACCGGGGAGCTGTTTTTT

V gene: TRBV7-9
CDR3 length: 16
D gene: .
clone size: .
J gene: TRBJ2-3
CDR3 protein: CASSLGQAIGADTQYF
CDR3 DNA: TGTGCCAGCAGCTTAGGACAGGCCATAGGAGCAGATACGCAGTATTTT

V gene: TRBV7-8
CDR3 length: 13
D gene: .
clone size: .
J gene: TRBJ2-3
CDR3 protein: CASSLSELDTQYF
CDR3 DNA: TGTGCCAGCAGCTTGTCAGAGCTCGATACGCAGTATTTT

V gene: TRBV19
CDR3 length: 14
D gene: .
clone size: .
J gene: TRBJ2-3
CDR3 protein: CASSISQGRDTQYF
CDR3 DNA: TGTGCCAGTAGTATCTCACAGGGTCGAGATACGCAGTATTTT

V gene: TRBV2
CDR3 length: 11
D gene: .
clone size: .
J gene: TRBJ2-7
CDR3 protein: CASSPLYEQYF
CDR3 DNA: TGTGCCAGCAGCCCCCTTTACGAGCAGTACTTC

V gene: TRBV28
CDR3 length: 18
D gene: TRBD2
clone size: few
J gene: TRBJ2-1
CDR3 protein: CASSLSQVAGVGYNEQFF
CDR3 DNA: TGTGCCAGCAGTTTATCCCAAGTAGCGGGAGTCGGCTACAATGAGCAGTTCTTC

V gene: TRBV28
CDR3 length: 16
D gene: TRBD1
clone size: few
J gene: TRBJ2-6
CDR3 protein: CASRSGGETGANVLTF
CDR3 DNA: TGTGCCAGCAGGTCAGGGGGCGAAACTGGGGCCAACGTCCTGACTTTC

V gene: TRBV28
CDR3 length: 16
D gene: TRBD2
clone size: few
J gene: TRBJ2-7
CDR3 protein: CASSGAVASGRYEQYF
CDR3 DNA: TGTGCCAGCAGTGGCGCCGTGGCTAGCGGGAGGTACGAGCAGTACTTC

V gene: TRBV7-2
CDR3 length: 14
D gene: TRBD1
clone size: .
J gene: TRBJ1-2
CDR3 protein: CASSFGTGNYGYTF
CDR3 DNA: TGTGCCAGCAGCTTTGGGACAGGGAACTATGGCTACACCTTC

V gene: TRBV4-3
CDR3 length: 14
D gene: .
clone size: .
J gene: TRBJ2-1
CDR3 protein: CASSQVPSYNEQFF
CDR3 DNA: TGCGCCAGCAGCCAAGTTCCCTCCTACAATGAGCAGTTCTTC